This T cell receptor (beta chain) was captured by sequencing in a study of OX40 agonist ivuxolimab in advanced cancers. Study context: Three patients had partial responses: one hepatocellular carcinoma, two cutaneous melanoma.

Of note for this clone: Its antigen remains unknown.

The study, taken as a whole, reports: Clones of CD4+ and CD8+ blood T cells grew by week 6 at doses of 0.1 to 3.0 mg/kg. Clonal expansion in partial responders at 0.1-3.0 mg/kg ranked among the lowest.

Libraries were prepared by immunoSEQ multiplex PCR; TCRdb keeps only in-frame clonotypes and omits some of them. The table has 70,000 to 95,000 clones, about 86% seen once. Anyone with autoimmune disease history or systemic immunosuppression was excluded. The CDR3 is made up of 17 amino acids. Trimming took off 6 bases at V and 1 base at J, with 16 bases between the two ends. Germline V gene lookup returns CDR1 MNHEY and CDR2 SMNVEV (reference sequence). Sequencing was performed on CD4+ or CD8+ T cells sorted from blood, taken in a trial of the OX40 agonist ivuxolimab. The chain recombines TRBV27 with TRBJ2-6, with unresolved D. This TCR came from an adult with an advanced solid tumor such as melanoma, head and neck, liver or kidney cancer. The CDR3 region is CASSVRSLFSGANVLTF. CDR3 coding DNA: TGTGCCAGCAGCGTTAGGAGTTTGTTTTCTGGGGCCAACGTCCTGACTTTC.